The present entry profiles one TCR beta chain with its context. The sample holds a few counts of this clonotype. Its antigen is unknown. Base-call qualities are not available, and no considerably larger clone is one nucleotide away. CDR1 and CDR2 (SGHDN, FVKESK) derive from the germline V gene. The CDR3 covers 18 residues, taking in both the cysteine and the phenylalanine. This entry keeps only the CDR3 DNA: 54 bases, framed from base 1. Germline trimming amounts to 0 bases on V and 3 bases on J, with 5 as the count of junction bases outside the gene matches. This specimen comes from a study of human T cells and chemical hapten exposure (dated by TCRdb to the early 2020s). General notes on the study: For sensitization, 2% DPC in acetone was applied to a 2 cm by 2 cm area of upper inner arm skin. Weekly therapeutic DPC doses were additionally applied to the scalp of patients throughout the roughly 23-week study period. The mostly female patient cohort included alopecia areata with under or over 50% scalp involvement, alopecia totalis and alopecia universalis. Libraries were pooled for sequencing, and per-sample TCR yields varied mainly because of small differences in library volumes within the pool. Blood samples were taken from patients before sensitization (week 0) and at 2, 6 and about 24 weeks after DPC sensitization. Patch testing was done on the upper back using Finn chambers containing 0.01% DPC, and results were scored after 6 days according to International Contact Dermatitis Research Group standards. About 30 alopecia patients provided blood for TCR sequencing at one to four time points (pre-sensitization, 2, 6 and 24 weeks). This study followed changes in the peripheral blood TCR repertoire in vivo during primary and secondary sensitization of alopecia patients to the hapten diphenylcyclopropenone (DPC). The paper as a whole reports these results and caveats: The number of PT1 expanded TCRs positively correlated with patch test score, significant at thresholds 8, 16 and 32 but not 4. After repeated subsampling, changes were observed in the strength of the expansion versus patch-test correlation and in the threshold at which the correlation became significant. Compared with pre-sensitization or healthy control sets, expanded TCRs formed significantly more large CDR3 similarity clusters, which is consistent with antigen-driven responses. The number of TCRs above 1 in 1000 frequency did not change with DPC sensitization; there was no evidence of global repertoire structure alterations. Alopecia, a presumed autoimmune disease, was present in all patients, so the immune response of the patients might differ from that of healthy individuals.

Receptor libraries were prepared by RACE. Instrument on record: NextSeq 500. During library preparation, unique molecular identifiers were attached to individual cDNA molecules so that TCRs could be counted in a quantitative, reproducible way. Both TCR alpha and TCR beta chains were sequenced from each blood RNA sample. The source study handled its data this way. The median number of TCRs per sample was some 100,000, ranging from about 20,000 to 750,000. The Decombinator software suite was used to annotate V, J and CDR3 in the TCR reads. To make PS versus PT1 abundance plots, every sample was subsampled to the same number of TCRs (28,000). TCRs were defined as expanded if absent before sensitization and observed at least eight times at the 2-week time point. The public reads were quality trimmed at Q25 with fastp and then assembled into clones with MiXCR by TCRdb, keeping productive beta chains. All rows with the same CDR3 protein become a single entry with the most common DNA and genes. V and J calls and clone size were set by TCRdb, not the authors. This sample holds fewer than 200,000 distinct CDR3 sequences; 25% to 30% were observed only once. The top ten clonotypes cover 2.1% of the sample.

The sample's time point label, decoded: patch test 3, about 24 weeks after DPC sensitization. Interpreted using the paper, the treatment or condition label stands for: therapeutic diphenylcyclopropenone sensitization with weekly scalp DPC. At each patch-test visit, blood was drawn before the patch test was applied. Eligible patients were aged 18 to 70, diagnosed with alopecia, deemed suitable for DPC therapy, and excluded if pregnant. Unfractionated whole blood was collected in Tempus Blood RNA tubes, and total RNA was extracted from that blood. This chain joins TRBV14 to TRBJ2-2; TRBD2 matches 12 bases in the middle. The sequence was collected from a woman younger than 30 with alopecia areata. Some clones in this sample may be carry-over from other donors' samples. This material consisted of whole blood, taken in connection with sensitization to the hapten diphenylcyclopropenone (DPC). This receptor has the CDR3 CASSQDWRLAGDTGELFF. The base sequence is TGTGCCAGCAGCCAAGATTGGAGACTAGCGGGAGACACCGGGGAGCTGTTTTTT.